A single sample is the source of the 23 T cell receptor beta chains below, sequenced in a study of T cell changes during pregnancy in multiple sclerosis. Assay: immunoSEQ multiplex PCR; the TCRdb copy retains only in-frame clones and omits some. Of about 89,000 clones listed, approximately 95% are singletons. The sequencing used peripheral blood, collected after pregnancy. These receptors were taken from a female donor in good health, enrolled as a control in a pregnancy study.

The chain carries TRBV11-2 and TRBJ1-4; D not resolved. This CDR3 has 13 residues. The germline gives CDR1 SGHAT, CDR2 FQNNGV. Trimming shortened V by 5 bases and J by 16 bases, and 20 bases separated the two germline ends. Here the CDR3 DNA reads TGTGCCAGCAGCCAATATGAGGGCAGGTACCCGTTTTTT. This gives the protein CASSQYEGRYPFF.

This rearrangement joins TRBV4-1 to TRBJ2-5, with TRBD2 as a possible D gene (6 bases). V was shortened by 4 bases and J by 0 bases, with 6 bases between the two germline ends. CDR3 length: 13 residues. Germline-derived CDR1 and CDR2 are MGHRA and YSYEKL. CDR3 region: CASSPSDQETQYF. The CDR3 DNA reads as TGCGCCAGCAGCCCTAGCGACCAAGAGACCCAGTACTTC.

The J gene is TRBJ2-3, the V gene TRBV29-1; D call uncertain. The germline CDR1 and CDR2 sequences are SQVTM and ANQGSEA. V lost 3 bases and J 0 bases, leaving 4 bases between the germline ends. The CDR3 sequence is 12 residues long. The CDR3 DNA reads as TGCAGCGTTGATTTAAGCACAGATACGCAGTATTTT. As protein: CSVDLSTDTQYF.

The rearrangement joins TRBV6-5 to TRBJ1-4; 8 bases fit TRBD1. The CDR3 contains 15 residues. Looked up from germline, CDR1 is MNHEY and CDR2 is SVGAGI. V gave up 0 bases and J gave up 5 bases; unmatched junction bases: 2. For the CDR3, the DNA is TGTGCCAGCAGTTACTCCAGGGGGCGGAATGAAAAACTGTTTTTT. It translates to CASSYSRGRNEKLFF.

Here the CDR3 reads CASIPEDAYNEQFF. In DNA form, the CDR3 reads TGTGCCAGCATCCCGGAGGACGCATACAATGAGCAGTTCTTC. The rearrangement uses TRBV2 and TRBJ2-1; D possibly corresponds to TRBD2 (5 bases). CDR3 length: 14 amino acids. In germline, CDR1 is SNHLY, CDR2 FYNNEI. V lost 7 bases and J 4 bases, leaving 14 bases between the germline ends.

The gene calls are TRBV6-5 and TRBJ1-2, with a weak D call TRBD1 (6 bases). This CDR3 comprises 15 residues. Germline CDR1 and CDR2: MNHEY and SVGAGI. The germline V and J ends were trimmed by 8 bases and 4 bases, with 20 bases remaining between them. CDR3 amino acids: CASWRGGDGLYGYTF. The CDR3 nucleotides read TGTGCCAGCTGGAGGGGGGGGGACGGACTCTATGGCTACACCTTC.

This chain links TRBV5-8 with TRBJ1-3, with no clear D. CDR1 and CDR2 (germline): SGHTS, YDEGEE. The CDR3 has 15 residues. The V gene lost 3 bases and the J gene lost 2 bases, with 12 bases spanning the gap. The chain's CDR3 is CASSSRLAPGNTIYF. The CDR3 DNA sequence: TGTGCCAGCAGCTCACGACTGGCCCCTGGAAACACCATATATTTT.

The V and J genes are TRBV5-6 and TRBJ1-6; tentative D call: TRBD1 (6 bases). Germline V gene data show CDR1 as SGHDT and CDR2 as YYEEEE. Trimming took 5 bases from V and 9 from J, leaving 15 bases between them. The CDR3 consists of 14 residues. The CDR3 nucleotides read TGTGCCAGCAGACAACAGGGAAGTAGTTCACCCCTCCACTTT. It encodes CASRQQGSSSPLHF. Supplemented by reference TRBV5-6 and TRBJ1-6, the full variable domain reads DAGVTQSPTHLIKTRGQQVTLRCSPKSGHDTVSWYQQALGQGPQFIFQYYEEEERQRGNFPDRFSGHQFPNYSSELNVNALLLGDSALYLCASRQQGSSSPLHFGNGTRLTVT.

The table lists this clone with a count of one. This chain connects TRBV29-1 to TRBJ1-4; TRBD1 matches at 7 bases. V trimming: 8 bases; J trimming: 8 bases; junction bases outside the gene matches: 8. Germline V CDR1 and CDR2: SQVTM, ANQGSEA. This CDR3 is 12 amino acids long. The CDR3 sequence is CSTRQGREKLFF. The CDR3 nucleotides are TGCAGCACTCGACAGGGTCGGGAAAAACTGTTTTTT.

The chain combines TRBV2 with TRBJ1-1; D unresolved. This CDR3 has 13 residues. Germline V gene sequence: CDR1 SNHLY, CDR2 FYNNEI. Trimming left V 6 bases short and J 1 base short, with 9 bases between. CDR3 amino acids: CASRTRGNTEAFF. The CDR3 region has the DNA TGTGCCAGCAGGACTCGGGGGAACACTGAAGCTTTCTTT.

The chain carries TRBV28 and TRBJ2-1, with TRBD1 as a possible D gene (7 bases). Germline V gives CDR1 MDHEN, CDR2 SYDVKM. V shed 4 bases and J shed 3 bases, with 16 bases lying between them. This CDR3 region has 16 residues. CDR3 bases: TGTGCCAGCAGTTCACAGGGGCGCGGGGTCTACAATGAGCAGTTCTTC. This codes for CASSSQGRGVYNEQFF.

The chain links TRBV20-1 to TRBJ1-2; D unresolved. The length of the CDR3 is 10 residues. Germline V CDR1 and CDR2: DFQATT, SNEGSKA (reference sequence). CDR3 amino acids: CSPSYYGYTF. The CDR3 region has the DNA TGCAGCCCCTCTTACTATGGCTACACCTTC.

The chain couples TRBV19 to TRBJ1-1, with D possibly TRBD1 on 5 matching bases. Trimming stripped 10 bases from V and 4 bases from J, with 16 bases between. CDR3 length: 13 amino acids. Germline CDR1 and CDR2: LNHDA and SQIVND (reference sequence). In DNA form, the CDR3 reads TGTGCCACCCGACCCGGGGGGATCACTGAAGCTTTCTTT. Its protein product is CATRPGGITEAFF.

The CDR3 coding sequence is TGCGCCAGCACCACCGGACAGGTTGGTTGGAGTAATCAGCCCCAGCATTTT. This codes for CASTTGQVGWSNQPQHF. The rearrangement uses TRBV23-1 and TRBJ1-5; 7 positions agree with TRBD1. TRBV23-1 is an ORF, and what it does is uncertain. Unmatched junction bases numbered 16, after V lost 7 bases and J lost 4 bases. This CDR3 has 17 residues.

The V and J genes are TRBV30 and TRBJ1-3, with 7 bases identical to TRBD1. The junction had 0 bases not matched to a gene; V was cut back by 5 bases and J by 2 bases. The CDR3 totals 12 residues. Germline CDR1 is GTSNPN and CDR2 is SVGIG (reference sequence). The CDR3 reads CAWGQAGNTIYF. The CDR3 DNA reads TGTGCCTGGGGACAGGCTGGAAACACCATATATTTT.

This clone was seen once. The DNA of the CDR3 is TGTGCCAGCAGTGGGCAGCGGGAGGGCACAGATACGCAGTATTTT. Translation: CASSGQREGTDTQYF. The chain is built from TRBV28 and TRBJ2-3; TRBD2 agrees at 9 bases. CDR1 is MDHEN and CDR2 is SYDVKM in the germline V gene. CDR3 length equals 15 residues. V shed 5 bases, J shed 1 base, and the junction held 4 bases outside the gene matches.

This chain connects TRBV28 to TRBJ1-2; perhaps TRBD1 as D (6 bases). This CDR3 has 15 amino acids. V lost 2 bases and J 4 bases, leaving 14 bases between the germline ends. The germline V gene encodes CDR1 MDHEN and CDR2 SYDVKM. The CDR3 spells CASSLVQGAGYGYTF. CDR3 nucleotides: TGTGCCAGCAGTTTAGTACAGGGTGCCGGCTATGGCTACACCTTC.

This clone was found once. The CDR3 coding sequence is TGTGCCAGCAGTGAATATCCCACCGGCGAGCAGTACTTC. Residues: CASSEYPTGEQYF. The V and J genes are TRBV25-1 and TRBJ2-7, with unresolved D. Germline CDR1 and CDR2: MGHDK and SYGVNS. The CDR3 spans 13 residues. Trimming cost V 0 bases and J 6 bases, with 9 bases left between them.

The chain uses TRBV2 and TRBJ2-7; 8 nucleotides agree with TRBD2. This CDR3 is 11 amino acids long. The J segment lost 6 bases and the V segment lost 6 bases, leaving 1 base of the junction unmatched. CDR1 is SNHLY and CDR2 is FYNNEI in the germline V gene. CDR3 nucleotides: TGTGCCAGCAGGACTAGCGTCGAGCAGTACTTC. The encoded protein is CASRTSVEQYF.

This clone turned up a few times. This sequence joins TRBV5-4 and TRBJ2-1; D is unclear. Germline CDR1 SGHNT, CDR2 YYREEE (reference sequence). With 0 bases removed from V and 7 bases from J, the gap between germline ends came to 11 bases. The CDR3 is 14 amino acids. DNA for the CDR3: TGTGCCAGCAGCTTGGAGACTTCGAGGAATGAGCAGTTCTTC. As protein: CASSLETSRNEQFF.

The chain recombines TRBV28 with TRBJ2-3; the match to TRBD2 covers 7 bases. Germline V gene sequence: CDR1 MDHEN, CDR2 SYDVKM. The CDR3 totals 13 residues. Trimming took 4 bases from V and 5 from J; bases not matched to a gene: 3. The CDR3 region is CASSWEGVDTQYF. The DNA of the CDR3 is TGTGCCAGCAGTTGGGAGGGTGTAGATACGCAGTATTTT. The full variable domain, in which reference TRBV28 and TRBJ2-3 provide the parts outside the CDR3, is DVKVTQSSRYLVKRTGEKVFLECVQDMDHENMFWYRQDPGLGLRLIYFSYDVKMKEKGDIPEGYSVSREKKERFSLILESASTNQTSMYLCASSWEGVDTQYFGPGTRLTVL.

V usage is TRBV2 and J usage is TRBJ2-2; 7 bases agree with TRBD1. The CDR3 sequence is 15 residues long. V was pared by 7 bases and J by 0 bases, with 5 bases of the junction left unmatched. CDR1 SNHLY and CDR2 FYNNEI come from the germline V gene. CDR3 protein: CASNFGQANTGELFF. In DNA form, the CDR3 reads TGTGCCAGCAATTTCGGACAGGCGAACACCGGGGAGCTGTTTTTT.

The chain has TRBV2 and TRBJ1-5, with a tentative D call TRBD1 (5 bases). The CDR3 spans 13 residues. Germline V gene data show CDR1 as SNHLY and CDR2 as FYNNEI. V dropped 3 bases and J dropped 7 bases, with 10 bases sitting between them. CDR3 DNA: TGTGCCAGCAGTGACAGGGTCGGCCAGCCCCAGCATTTT. It codes for CASSDRVGQPQHF.